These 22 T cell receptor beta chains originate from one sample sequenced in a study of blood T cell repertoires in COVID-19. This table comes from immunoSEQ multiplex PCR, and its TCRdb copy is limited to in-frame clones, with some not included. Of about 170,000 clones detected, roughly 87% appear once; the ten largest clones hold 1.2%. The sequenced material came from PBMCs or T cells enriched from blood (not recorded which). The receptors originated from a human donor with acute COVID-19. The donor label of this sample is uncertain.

CDR3 loop: CASSTSGGTPYGYTF. The CDR3 nucleotides are TGTGCCAGCAGCACTAGCGGAGGGACACCCTATGGCTACACCTTC. The V call is TRBV7-9, the J call TRBJ1-2; D may be TRBD1 (6 bases). This CDR3 spans 15 amino acids. Germline CDR1 is SEHNR and CDR2 is FQNEAQ (reference sequence). Trimming stripped 5 bases from V and 4 bases from J, with 17 bases between.

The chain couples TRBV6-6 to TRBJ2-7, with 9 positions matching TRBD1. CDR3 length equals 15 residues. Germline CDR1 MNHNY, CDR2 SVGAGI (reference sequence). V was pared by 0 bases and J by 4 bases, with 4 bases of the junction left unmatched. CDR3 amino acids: CASSYSGTGSYEQYF. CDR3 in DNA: TGTGCCAGCAGTTACTCCGGGACAGGGTCGTACGAGCAGTACTTC.

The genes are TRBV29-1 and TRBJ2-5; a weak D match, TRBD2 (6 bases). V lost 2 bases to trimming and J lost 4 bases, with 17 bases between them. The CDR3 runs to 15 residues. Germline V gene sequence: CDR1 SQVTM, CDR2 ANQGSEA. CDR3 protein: CSVERSAGRGETQYF. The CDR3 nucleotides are TGCAGCGTTGAACGTTCGGCGGGGAGAGGAGAGACCCAGTACTTC.

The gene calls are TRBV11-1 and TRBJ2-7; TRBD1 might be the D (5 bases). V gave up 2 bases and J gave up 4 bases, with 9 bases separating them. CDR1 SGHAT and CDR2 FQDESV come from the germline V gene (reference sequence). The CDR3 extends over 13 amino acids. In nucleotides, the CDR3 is TGTGCCAGCAGCTTAATGGACAATTACGAGCAGTACTTC. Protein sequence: CASSLMDNYEQYF.

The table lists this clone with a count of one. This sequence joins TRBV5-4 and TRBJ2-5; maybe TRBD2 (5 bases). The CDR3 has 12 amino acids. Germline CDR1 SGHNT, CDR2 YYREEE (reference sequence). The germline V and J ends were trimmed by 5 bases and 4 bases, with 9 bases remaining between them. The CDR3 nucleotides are TGTGCCAGCAGTCCTCGGGGAGAGACCCAGTACTTC. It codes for CASSPRGETQYF. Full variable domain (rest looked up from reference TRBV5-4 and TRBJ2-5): ETGVTQSPTHLIKTRGQQVTLRCSSQSGHNTVSWYQQALGQGPQFIFQYYREEENGRGNFPPRFSGLQFPNYSSELNVNALELDDSALYLCASSPRGETQYFGPGTRLLVL.

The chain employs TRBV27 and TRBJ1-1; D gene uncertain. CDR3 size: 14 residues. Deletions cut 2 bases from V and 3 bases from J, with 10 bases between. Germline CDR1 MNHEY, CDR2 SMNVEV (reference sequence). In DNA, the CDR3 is TGTGCCAGCAGTTTAGCAGGTTGGGACACTGAAGCTTTCTTT. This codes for CASSLAGWDTEAFF.

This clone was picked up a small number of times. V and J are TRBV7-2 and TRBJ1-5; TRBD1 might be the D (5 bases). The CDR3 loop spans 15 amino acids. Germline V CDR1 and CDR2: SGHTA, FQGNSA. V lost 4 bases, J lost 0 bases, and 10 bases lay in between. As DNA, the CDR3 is TGTGCCAGCAGCTCATGGGGCAGTAGCAATCAGCCCCAGCATTTT. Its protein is CASSSWGSSNQPQHF.

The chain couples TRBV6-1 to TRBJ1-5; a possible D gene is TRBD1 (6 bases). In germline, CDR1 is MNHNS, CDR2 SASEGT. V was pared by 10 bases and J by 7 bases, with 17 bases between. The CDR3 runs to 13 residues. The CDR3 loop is CAIARGGYQPQHF. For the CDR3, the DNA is TGTGCCATCGCAAGGGGGGGTTACCAGCCCCAGCATTTT.

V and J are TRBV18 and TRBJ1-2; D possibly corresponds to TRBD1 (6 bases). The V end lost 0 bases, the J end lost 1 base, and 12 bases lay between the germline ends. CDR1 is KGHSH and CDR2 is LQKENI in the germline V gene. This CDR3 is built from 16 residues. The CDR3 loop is CASSPPEAGVNYGYTF. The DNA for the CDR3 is TGTGCCAGCTCACCACCGGAGGCAGGGGTTAACTATGGCTACACCTTC.

The CDR3 nucleotides are TGCAGCTTCAGGGAGGGTGGGGATCAGCCCCAGCATTTT. It encodes CSFREGGDQPQHF. This chain links TRBV29-1 with TRBJ1-5; tentative D call: TRBD1 (5 bases). CDR1 SQVTM and CDR2 ANQGSEA come from the germline V gene. This CDR3 contains 13 residues. V was clipped by 8 bases and J by 5 bases, with 16 bases between them.

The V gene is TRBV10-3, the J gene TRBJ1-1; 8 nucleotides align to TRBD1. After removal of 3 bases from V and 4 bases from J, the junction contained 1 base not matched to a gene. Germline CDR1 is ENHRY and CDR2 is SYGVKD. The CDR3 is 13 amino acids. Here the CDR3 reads CAISDDRGTEAFF. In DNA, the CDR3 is TGTGCCATCAGTGATGACAGGGGCACTGAAGCTTTCTTT.

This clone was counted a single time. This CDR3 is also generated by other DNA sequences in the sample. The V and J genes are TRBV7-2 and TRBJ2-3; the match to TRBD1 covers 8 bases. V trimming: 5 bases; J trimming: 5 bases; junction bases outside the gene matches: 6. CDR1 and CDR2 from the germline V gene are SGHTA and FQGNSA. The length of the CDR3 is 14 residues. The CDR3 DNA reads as TGTGCCAGCAGCCCTCAGGGGGCGGGAGATACGCAGTATTTT. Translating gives CASSPQGAGDTQYF. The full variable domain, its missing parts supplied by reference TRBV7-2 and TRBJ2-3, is GAGVSQSPSNKVTEKGKDVELRCDPISGHTALYWYRQSLGQGLEFLIYFQGNSAPDKSGLPSDRFSAERTGGSVSTLTIQRTQQEDSAVYLCASSPQGAGDTQYFGPGTRLTVL.

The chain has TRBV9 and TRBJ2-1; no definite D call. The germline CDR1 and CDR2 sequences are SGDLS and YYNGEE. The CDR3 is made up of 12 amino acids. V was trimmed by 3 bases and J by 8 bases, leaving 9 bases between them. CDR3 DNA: TGTGCCAGCAGCGCACTGAACCATGAGCAGTTCTTC. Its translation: CASSALNHEQFF.

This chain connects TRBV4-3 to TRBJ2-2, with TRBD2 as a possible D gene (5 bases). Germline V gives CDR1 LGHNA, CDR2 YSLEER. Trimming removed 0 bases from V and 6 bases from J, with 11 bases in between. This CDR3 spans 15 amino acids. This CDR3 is CASSQEGSRAGELFF. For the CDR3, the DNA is TGCGCCAGCAGCCAAGAGGGGAGTAGGGCCGGGGAGCTGTTTTTT.

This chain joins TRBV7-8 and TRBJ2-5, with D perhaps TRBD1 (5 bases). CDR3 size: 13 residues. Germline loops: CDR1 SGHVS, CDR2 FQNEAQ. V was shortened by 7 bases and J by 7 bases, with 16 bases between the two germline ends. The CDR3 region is CASTFSQGGTQYF. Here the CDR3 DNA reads TGTGCCAGCACCTTCTCCCAGGGTGGGACCCAGTACTTC.

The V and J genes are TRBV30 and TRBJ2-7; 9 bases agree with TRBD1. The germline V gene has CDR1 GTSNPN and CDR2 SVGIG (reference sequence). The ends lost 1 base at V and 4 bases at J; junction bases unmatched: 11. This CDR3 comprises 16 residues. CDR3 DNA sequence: TGTGCCTGGAGTGGGGGTGGGACAGGGAATAAGTACGAGCAGTACTTC. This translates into CAWSGGGTGNKYEQYF.

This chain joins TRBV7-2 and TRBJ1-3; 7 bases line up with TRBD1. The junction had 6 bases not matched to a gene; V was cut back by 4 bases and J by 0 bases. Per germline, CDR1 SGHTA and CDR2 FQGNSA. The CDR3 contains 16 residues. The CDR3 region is CASSSNAGGSGNTIYF. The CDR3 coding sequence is TGTGCCAGCAGCTCAAACGCAGGGGGCTCTGGAAACACCATATATTTT.

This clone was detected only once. This CDR3 is CASFTSGGSNEQFF. DNA for the CDR3: TGTGCCTCGTTCACAAGCGGGGGGTCCAATGAGCAGTTCTTC. The rearrangement links TRBV6-5 to TRBJ2-1, with 9 bases aligning to TRBD2. The V segment lost 11 bases and the J segment 6 bases; nucleotides outside the gene matches: 11. CDR3 size: 14 residues. CDR1 and CDR2 from the germline V gene are MNHEY and SVGAGI.

The CDR3 is CASSKDWASNQPQHF. CDR3 in DNA: TGTGCCAGCAGCAAGGACTGGGCTAGCAATCAGCCCCAGCATTTT. The chain is built from TRBV2 and TRBJ1-5; no clear D gene. Trimming left V 6 bases short and J 0 bases short, with 12 bases between. Germline CDR1 SNHLY, CDR2 FYNNEI. The CDR3 length is 15 residues.

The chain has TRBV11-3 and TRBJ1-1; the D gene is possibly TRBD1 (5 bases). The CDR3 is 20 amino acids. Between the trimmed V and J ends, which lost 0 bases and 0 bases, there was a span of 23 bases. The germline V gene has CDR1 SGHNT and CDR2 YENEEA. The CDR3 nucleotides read TGTGCCAGCAGCTTAGAGAAGGGCCAGGGCTTCCCCTGGTTGAACACTGAAGCTTTCTTT. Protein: CASSLEKGQGFPWLNTEAFF.

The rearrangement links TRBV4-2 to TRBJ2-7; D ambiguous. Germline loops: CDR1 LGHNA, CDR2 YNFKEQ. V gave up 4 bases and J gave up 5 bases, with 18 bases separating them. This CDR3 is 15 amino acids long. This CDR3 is CASSRQTVGSNEQYF. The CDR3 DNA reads TGTGCCAGCAGCCGCCAAACCGTGGGTAGCAACGAGCAGTACTTC.

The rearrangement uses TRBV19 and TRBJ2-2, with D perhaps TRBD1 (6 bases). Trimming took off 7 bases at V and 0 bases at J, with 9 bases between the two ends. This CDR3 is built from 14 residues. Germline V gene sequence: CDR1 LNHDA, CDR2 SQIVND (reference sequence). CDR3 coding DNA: TGTGCCAGTATGGGGGCCCCGAACACCGGGGAGCTGTTTTTT. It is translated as CASMGAPNTGELFF.